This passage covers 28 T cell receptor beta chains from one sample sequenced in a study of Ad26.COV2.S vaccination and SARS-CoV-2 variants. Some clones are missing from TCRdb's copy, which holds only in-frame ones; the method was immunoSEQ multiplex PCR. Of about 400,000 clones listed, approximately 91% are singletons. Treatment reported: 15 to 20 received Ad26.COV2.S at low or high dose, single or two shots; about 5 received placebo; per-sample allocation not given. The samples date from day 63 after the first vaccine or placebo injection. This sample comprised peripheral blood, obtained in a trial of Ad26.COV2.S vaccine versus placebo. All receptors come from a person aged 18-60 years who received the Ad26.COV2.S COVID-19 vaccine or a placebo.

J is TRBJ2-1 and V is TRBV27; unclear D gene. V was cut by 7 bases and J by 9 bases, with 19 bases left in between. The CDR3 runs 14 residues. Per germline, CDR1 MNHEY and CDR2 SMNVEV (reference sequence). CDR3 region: CASKDGILRTEQFF. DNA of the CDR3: TGTGCCAGCAAAGACGGCATCCTAAGGACTGAGCAGTTCTTC.

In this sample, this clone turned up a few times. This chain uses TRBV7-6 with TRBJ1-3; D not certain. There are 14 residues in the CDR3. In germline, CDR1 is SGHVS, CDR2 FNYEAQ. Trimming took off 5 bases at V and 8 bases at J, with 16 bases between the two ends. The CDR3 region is CASSQYPSRDTIYF. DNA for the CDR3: TGTGCCAGCAGCCAATACCCGTCTAGGGACACCATATATTTT. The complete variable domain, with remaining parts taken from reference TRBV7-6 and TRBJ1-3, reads GAGVSQSPRYKVTKRGQDVALRCDPISGHVSLYWYRQALGQGPEFLTYFNYEAQQDKSGLPNDRFSAERPEGSISTLTIQRTEQRDSAMYRCASSQYPSRDTIYFGEGSWLTVV.

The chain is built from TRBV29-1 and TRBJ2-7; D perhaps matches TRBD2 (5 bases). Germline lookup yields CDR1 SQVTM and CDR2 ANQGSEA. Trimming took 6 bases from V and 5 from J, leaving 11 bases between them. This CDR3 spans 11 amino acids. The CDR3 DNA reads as TGCAGCGTCATGTCGACTAACGAGCAGTACTTC. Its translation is CSVMSTNEQYF.

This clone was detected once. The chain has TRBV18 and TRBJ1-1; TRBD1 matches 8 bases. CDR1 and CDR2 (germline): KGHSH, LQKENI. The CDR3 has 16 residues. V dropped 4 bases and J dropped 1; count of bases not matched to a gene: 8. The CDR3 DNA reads TGTGCCAGCTCACTCGGACAGGGAAGGACGAACACTGAAGCTTTCTTT. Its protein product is CASSLGQGRTNTEAFF.

This CDR3 is CASSLPPNSGNTIYF. The CDR3 DNA is TGTGCCAGCAGCTTGCCGCCCAACTCTGGAAACACCATATATTTT. The chain is built from TRBV5-6 and TRBJ1-3; D call uncertain. Germline V gene lookup returns CDR1 SGHDT and CDR2 YYEEEE. The CDR3 is 15 residues long. V lost 1 base and J 0 bases, leaving 8 bases between the germline ends.

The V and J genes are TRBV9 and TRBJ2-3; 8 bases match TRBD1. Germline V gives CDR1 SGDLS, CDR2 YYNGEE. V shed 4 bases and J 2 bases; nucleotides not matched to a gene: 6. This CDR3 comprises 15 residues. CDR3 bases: TGTGCCAGCAGCCTCCAGACAGGGGCCACAGATACGCAGTATTTT. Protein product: CASSLQTGATDTQYF.

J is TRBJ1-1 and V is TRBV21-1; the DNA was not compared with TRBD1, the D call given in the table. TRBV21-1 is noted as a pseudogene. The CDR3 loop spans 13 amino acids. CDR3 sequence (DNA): TGTGCCAGCGTCCTCACAGGGGGCACTGAAGCTTTCTTT. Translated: CASVLTGGTEAFF.

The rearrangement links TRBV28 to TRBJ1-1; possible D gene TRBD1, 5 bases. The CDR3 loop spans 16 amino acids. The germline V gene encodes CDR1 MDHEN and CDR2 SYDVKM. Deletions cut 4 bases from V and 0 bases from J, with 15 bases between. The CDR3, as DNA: TGTGCCAGCAGTTGGACCCAGGGACGGTTGAACACTGAAGCTTTCTTT. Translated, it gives CASSWTQGRLNTEAFF.

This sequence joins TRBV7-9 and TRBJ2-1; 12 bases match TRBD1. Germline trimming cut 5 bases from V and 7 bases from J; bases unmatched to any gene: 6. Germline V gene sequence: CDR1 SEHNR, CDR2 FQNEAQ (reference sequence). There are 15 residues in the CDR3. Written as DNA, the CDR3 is TGTGCCAGCAGCAACCGGGACAGGGGGCTGAATGAGCAGTTCTTC. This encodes CASSNRDRGLNEQFF.

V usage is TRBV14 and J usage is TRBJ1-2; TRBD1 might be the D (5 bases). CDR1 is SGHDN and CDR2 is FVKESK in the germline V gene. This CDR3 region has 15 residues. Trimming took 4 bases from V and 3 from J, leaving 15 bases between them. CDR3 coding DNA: TGTGCCAGCAGCCTGGAGGGGACGTCTCACTATGGCTACACCTTC. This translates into CASSLEGTSHYGYTF.

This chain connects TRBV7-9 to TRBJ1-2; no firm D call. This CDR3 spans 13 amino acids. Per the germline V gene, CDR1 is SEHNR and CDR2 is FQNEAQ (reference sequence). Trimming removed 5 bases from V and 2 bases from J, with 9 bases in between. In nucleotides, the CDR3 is TGTGCCAGCAGCCTAGGGCACAACTATGGCTACACCTTC. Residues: CASSLGHNYGYTF.

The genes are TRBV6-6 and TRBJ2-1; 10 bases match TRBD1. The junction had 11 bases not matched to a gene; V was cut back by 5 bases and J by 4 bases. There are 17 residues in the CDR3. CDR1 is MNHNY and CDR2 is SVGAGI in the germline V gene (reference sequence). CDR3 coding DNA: TGTGCCAGCAGTCGTAGGTTGGGGACAGGGGTATACAATGAGCAGTTCTTC. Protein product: CASSRRLGTGVYNEQFF.

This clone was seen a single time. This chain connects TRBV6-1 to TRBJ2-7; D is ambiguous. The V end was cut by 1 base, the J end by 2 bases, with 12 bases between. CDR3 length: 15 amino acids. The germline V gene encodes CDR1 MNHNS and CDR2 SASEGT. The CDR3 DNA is TGTGCCAGCAGTGAAGAGTGGGATAGGACCTACGAGCAGTACTTC. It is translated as CASSEEWDRTYEQYF.

This chain's CDR3 is CASSQDSTNYGYTF. CDR3 in DNA: TGTGCCAGCAGCCAAGATAGCACAAACTATGGCTACACCTTC. The chain links TRBV4-2 to TRBJ1-2; D is undetermined. The V gene lost 0 bases and the J gene lost 2 bases, with 7 bases spanning the gap. The CDR3 is made up of 14 amino acids. The V gene's germline CDR1 is LGHNA and CDR2 YNFKEQ.

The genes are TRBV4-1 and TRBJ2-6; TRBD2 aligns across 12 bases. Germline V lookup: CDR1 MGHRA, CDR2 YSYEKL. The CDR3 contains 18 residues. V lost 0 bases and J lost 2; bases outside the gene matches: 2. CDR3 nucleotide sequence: TGCGCCAGCAGCCAAGAGTGGACTAGCGGGACTGGGGCCAACGTCCTGACTTTC. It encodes CASSQEWTSGTGANVLTF.

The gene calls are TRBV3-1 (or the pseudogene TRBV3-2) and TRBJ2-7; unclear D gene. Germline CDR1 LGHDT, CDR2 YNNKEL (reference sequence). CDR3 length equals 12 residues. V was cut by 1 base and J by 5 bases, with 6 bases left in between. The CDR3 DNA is TGTGCCAGCAGCCAAGGTGTGAACGAGCAGTACTTC. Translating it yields CASSQGVNEQYF.

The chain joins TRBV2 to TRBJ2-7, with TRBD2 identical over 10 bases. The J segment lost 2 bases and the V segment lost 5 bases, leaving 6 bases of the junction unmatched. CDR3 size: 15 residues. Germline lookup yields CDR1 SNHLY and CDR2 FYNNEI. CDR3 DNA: TGTGCCAGCAGTTCTAGCGGGAGACTAACCTACGAGCAGTACTTC. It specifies CASSSSGRLTYEQYF.

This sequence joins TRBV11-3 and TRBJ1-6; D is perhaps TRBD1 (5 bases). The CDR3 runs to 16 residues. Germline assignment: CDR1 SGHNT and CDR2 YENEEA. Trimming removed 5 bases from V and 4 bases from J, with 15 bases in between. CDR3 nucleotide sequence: TGTGCCAGCAGCCCTGGGGGACGGAGATATAATTCACCCCTCCACTTT. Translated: CASSPGGRRYNSPLHF.

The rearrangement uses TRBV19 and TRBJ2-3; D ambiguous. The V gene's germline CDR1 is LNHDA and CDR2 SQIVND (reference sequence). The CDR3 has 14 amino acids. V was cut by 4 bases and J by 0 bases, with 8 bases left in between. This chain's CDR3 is CASSRSYSTDTQYF. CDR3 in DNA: TGTGCCAGTAGTAGAAGCTATAGCACAGATACGCAGTATTTT.

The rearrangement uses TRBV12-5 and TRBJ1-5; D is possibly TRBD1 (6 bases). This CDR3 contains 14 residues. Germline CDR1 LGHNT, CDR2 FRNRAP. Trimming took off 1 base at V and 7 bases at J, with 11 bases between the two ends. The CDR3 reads CASGLDWGAQPQHF. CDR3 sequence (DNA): TGTGCTAGTGGTTTGGACTGGGGGGCCCAGCCCCAGCATTTT.

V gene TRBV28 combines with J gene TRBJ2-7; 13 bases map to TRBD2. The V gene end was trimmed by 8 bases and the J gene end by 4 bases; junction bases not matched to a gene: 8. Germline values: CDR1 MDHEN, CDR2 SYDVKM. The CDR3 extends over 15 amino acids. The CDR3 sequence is CASGGGLAGVYEQYF. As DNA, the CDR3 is TGTGCCAGCGGCGGAGGACTAGCGGGAGTTTACGAGCAGTACTTC.

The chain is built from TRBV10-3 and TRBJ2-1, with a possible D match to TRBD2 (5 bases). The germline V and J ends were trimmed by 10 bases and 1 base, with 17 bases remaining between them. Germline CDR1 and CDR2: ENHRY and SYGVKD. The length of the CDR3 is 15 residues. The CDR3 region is CASEGGQQSYNEQFF. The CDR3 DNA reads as TGTGCCAGCGAGGGCGGGCAGCAGTCCTACAATGAGCAGTTCTTC.

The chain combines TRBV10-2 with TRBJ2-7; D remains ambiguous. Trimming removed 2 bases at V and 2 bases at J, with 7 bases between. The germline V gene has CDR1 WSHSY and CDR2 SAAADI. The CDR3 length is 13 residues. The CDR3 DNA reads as TGCGCCAGCAGTGAGGCCTACCCCTACGAGCAGTACTTC. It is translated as CASSEAYPYEQYF.

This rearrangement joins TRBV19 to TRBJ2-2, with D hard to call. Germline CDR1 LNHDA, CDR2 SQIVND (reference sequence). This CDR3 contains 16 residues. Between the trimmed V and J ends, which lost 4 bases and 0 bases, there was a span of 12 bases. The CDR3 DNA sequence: TGTGCCAGTAGTACTCCGACCGCCACGAACACCGGGGAGCTGTTTTTT. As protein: CASSTPTATNTGELFF.

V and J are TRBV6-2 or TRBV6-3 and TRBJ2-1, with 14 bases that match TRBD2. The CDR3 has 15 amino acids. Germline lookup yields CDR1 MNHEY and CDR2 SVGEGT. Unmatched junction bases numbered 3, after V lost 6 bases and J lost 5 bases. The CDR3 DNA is TGTGCCAGCAGCCGGACTAGCGGGAGGAACAATGAGCAGTTCTTC. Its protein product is CASSRTSGRNNEQFF.

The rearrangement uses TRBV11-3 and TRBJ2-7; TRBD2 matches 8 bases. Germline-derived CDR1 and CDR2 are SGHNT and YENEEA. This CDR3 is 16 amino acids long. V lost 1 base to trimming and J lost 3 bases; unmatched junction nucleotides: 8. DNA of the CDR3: TGTGCCAGCAGCTTAGGAAGGCTACTAGCGGACTACGAGCAGTACTTC. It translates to CASSLGRLLADYEQYF. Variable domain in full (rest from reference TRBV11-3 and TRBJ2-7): EAGVVQSPRYKIIEKKQPVAFWCNPISGHNTLYWYLQNLGQGPELLIRYENEEAVDDSQLPKDRFSAERLKGVDSTLKIQPAELGDSAVYLCASSLGRLLADYEQYFGPGTRLTVT.

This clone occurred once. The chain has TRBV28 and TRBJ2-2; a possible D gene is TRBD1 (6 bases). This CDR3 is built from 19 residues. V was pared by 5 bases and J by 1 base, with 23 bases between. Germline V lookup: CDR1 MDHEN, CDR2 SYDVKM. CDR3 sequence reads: CASSRPPPGHLKNTGELFF. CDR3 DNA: TGTGCCAGCAGTCGCCCCCCCCCGGGACACCTAAAGAACACCGGGGAGCTGTTTTTT.

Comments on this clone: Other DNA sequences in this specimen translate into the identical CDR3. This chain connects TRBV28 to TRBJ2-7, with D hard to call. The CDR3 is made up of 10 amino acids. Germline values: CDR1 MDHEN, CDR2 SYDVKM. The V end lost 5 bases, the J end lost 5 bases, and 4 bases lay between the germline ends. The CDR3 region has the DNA TGTGCCAGCAGTGTAAACGAGCAGTACTTC. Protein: CASSVNEQYF.